In this sample, the clone carrying this TCR beta chain turned up many times. Its antigen is undetermined. Trimming took off 5 bases at V and 2 bases at J, with 9 bases between the two ends. The CDR3 runs to 12 residues. Germline CDR1 SQVTM, CDR2 ANQGSEA. The data are from a study of Graves' ophthalmopathy and Graves' hyperthyroidism. Study results and limitations: A model built from 13 signatures distinguished ophthalmopathy from stable hyperthyroidism with 87.88% sensitivity and approximately 82% specificity.

Newly diagnosed hyperthyroidism donors, aged 18 to 65, duration under 2 months. In this cohort, patients with other autoimmune diseases, uncontrolled infections, pregnancy or lactation were excluded. Diagnoses were established from clinical symptoms, serum thyroxine, TRAb, thyroid ultrasound and orbital computed tomography. Investigators amplified TCR beta CDR3 regions from RNA transcripts. After a first-round RT-PCR with HTBI primers, a second-round multiplex PCR was run. TCRdb independently ran MiXCR on the multiplex PCR reads; one entry per CDR3 protein. The sample consists of some 350,000 distinct CDR3 sequences, about 18% of them appearing once.

The V call is TRBV29-1, the J call TRBJ1-2; D call uncertain. This sequence originates from an adult woman with stable Graves' hyperthyroidism. The specimen was peripheral blood. CDR3 loop: CSVFYLNYGYTF. The CDR3 nucleotides are TGCAGCGTTTTCTACCTAAACTATGGCTACACCTTC.